These 24 T cell receptor beta chains originate from one sample sequenced in a study of cytomegalovirus exposure and HLA in healthy donors. The PCR employed 60 Vbeta primers together with 13 Jbeta primers. Assay: immunoSEQ multiplex PCR; the TCRdb copy retains only in-frame clones and omits some. The data hold about 170,000 clones, with roughly 85% observed a single time. Sequencing used PBMCs. Receptors were obtained from a young man in good health and CMV-seropositive.

The V gene is TRBV18, the J gene TRBJ1-1; TRBD1 might be the D (6 bases). The CDR3 spans 13 residues. CDR1 and CDR2 (germline): KGHSH, LQKENI. CDR3 sequence: CADRDLVNTEAFF. For the CDR3, the DNA is TGTGCGGACAGAGATCTTGTGAACACTGAAGCTTTCTTT.

This clone was seen just once. The chain recombines TRBV5-1 with TRBJ1-1; D perhaps matches TRBD1 (6 bases). The V end lost 0 bases, the J end lost 3 bases, and 12 bases lay between the germline ends. Germline V gene sequence: CDR1 SGHRS, CDR2 YFSETQ. The CDR3 is 15 amino acids. CDR3 loop: CASSLVGTGYTEAFF. The CDR3 nucleotides read TGCGCCAGCAGCTTGGTGGGAACAGGGTACACTGAAGCTTTCTTT.

The chain joins TRBV2 to TRBJ2-5; 7 bases fit TRBD1. The J call may be wrong; the DNA end is better matched by TRBJ2-7. The germline V gene has CDR1 SNHLY and CDR2 FYNNEI. The CDR3 consists of 11 residues. The CDR3 nucleotides are TGTGCCAGTCTACAGGGGTACGAGCAGTACTTC. This codes for CASLQGYEQYF.

This clone was seen a handful of times. This chain uses TRBV4-1 with TRBJ1-2, with D maybe TRBD1 (6 bases). Germline V gene lookup returns CDR1 MGHRA and CDR2 YSYEKL. V gave up 1 base and J gave up 2 bases, with 17 bases separating them. The CDR3 extends over 17 amino acids. The CDR3, as DNA: TGCGCCAGCAGCCAAGTCGCGAGTTCGGGGGGCAACTATGGCTACACCTTC. Protein product: CASSQVASSGGNYGYTF.

The chain has TRBV6-6 and TRBJ2-1; D not certain. The CDR3 has 11 amino acids. Between the trimmed V and J ends, which lost 6 bases and 8 bases, there was a span of 8 bases. Germline loops: CDR1 MNHNY, CDR2 SVGAGI (reference sequence). CDR3 nucleotide sequence: TGTGCCAGCAGCCCTTTTTATGAGCAGTTCTTC. Protein: CASSPFYEQFF.

The chain carries TRBV6-1 and TRBJ2-1, with a weak D call TRBD2 (5 bases). V gave up 2 bases and J gave up 4 bases, with 15 bases separating them. Germline V CDR1 and CDR2: MNHNS, SASEGT. The CDR3 loop spans 16 amino acids. The CDR3 loop is CASSEFVRTSYNEQFF. CDR3 DNA: TGTGCCAGCAGTGAATTTGTGAGGACTTCATACAATGAGCAGTTCTTC.

This chain connects TRBV19 to TRBJ1-1; D call uncertain. Trimming took 5 bases from V and 8 from J, leaving 12 bases between them. The CDR3 consists of 12 residues. Per the germline V gene, CDR1 is LNHDA and CDR2 is SQIVND (reference sequence). DNA of the CDR3: TGTGCCAGTAGTGACAACCAGGTAGAAGCTTTCTTT. It specifies CASSDNQVEAFF. Complete variable domain (other parts from reference TRBV19 and TRBJ1-1): DGGITQSPKYLFRKEGQNVTLSCEQNLNHDAMYWYRQDPGQGLRLIYYSQIVNDFQKGDIAEGYSVSREKKESFPLTVTSAQKNPTAFYLCASSDNQVEAFFGQGTRLTVV.

This clone came up a few times. The chain combines TRBV4-3 with TRBJ1-5; 7 nucleotides line up with TRBD1. J was trimmed by 5 bases and V by 2 bases; bases with no gene match: 0. The CDR3 contains 13 residues. Germline-derived CDR1 and CDR2 are LGHNA and YSLEER. In DNA form, the CDR3 reads TGCGCCAGCAGCCAAACAGGGGATCAGCCCCAGCATTTT. It codes for CASSQTGDQPQHF.

The J gene is TRBJ1-4, the V gene TRBV19; D is unresolved. Between the trimmed V and J ends, which lost 6 bases and 0 bases, there was a span of 5 bases. Germline loops: CDR1 LNHDA, CDR2 SQIVND (reference sequence). The CDR3 loop spans 13 amino acids. The CDR3 loop reads CASRRTTNEKLFF. CDR3 DNA: TGTGCCAGTAGGCGAACAACTAATGAAAAACTGTTTTTT.

The chain recombines TRBV6-5 with TRBJ2-1; 7 bases map to TRBD2. The length of the CDR3 is 14 residues. V gave up 0 bases and J gave up 6 bases; unmatched junction bases: 2. Germline-derived CDR1 and CDR2 are MNHEY and SVGAGI. CDR3 in amino acids: CASSYSRTSNEQFF. In DNA, the CDR3 is TGTGCCAGCAGTTACTCGCGGACTAGCAATGAGCAGTTCTTC.

The rearrangement links TRBV6-1 to TRBJ2-1; TRBD1 agrees at 8 bases. CDR1 and CDR2 from the germline V gene are MNHNS and SASEGT. This CDR3 has 14 residues. The ends lost 4 bases at V and 4 bases at J; junction bases unmatched: 3. CDR3 sequence: CASSGNRGYNEQFF. The CDR3 coding sequence is TGTGCCAGCAGTGGAAACAGGGGGTACAATGAGCAGTTCTTC.

As DNA, the CDR3 is TGTGCCACTCGGACAGAACTCGAGACTGAAGCTTTCTTT. As protein: CATRTELETEAFF. The rearrangement joins TRBV27 to TRBJ1-1; possible D gene TRBD1, 6 bases. This CDR3 has 13 residues. V was pared by 10 bases and J by 5 bases, with 17 bases between. From germline, CDR1 is MNHEY and CDR2 SMNVEV (reference sequence).

The chain has TRBV6-6 and TRBJ2-5; no definite D call. V lost 2 bases, J lost 5 bases, and 6 bases lay in between. The CDR3 loop spans 12 amino acids. CDR1 and CDR2 from the germline V gene are MNHNY and SVGAGI (reference sequence). The CDR3 sequence: CASSYPSETQYF. Here the CDR3 DNA reads TGTGCCAGCAGTTACCCCTCGGAGACCCAGTACTTC.

This clone was counted a few times. The chain couples TRBV6-5 to TRBJ2-4; 8 bases line up with TRBD2. V shed 6 bases, J shed 7 bases, and the junction held 8 bases outside the gene matches. The CDR3 is 14 amino acids. Germline-derived CDR1 and CDR2 are MNHEY and SVGAGI. The CDR3 nucleotides are TGTGCCAGCAGACCCCCGGGGACTAGGAACATTCAGTACTTC. Translating gives CASRPPGTRNIQYF.

The V and J genes are TRBV6-5 and TRBJ1-5, with 9 bases lining up with TRBD1. The CDR3 extends over 13 amino acids. Trimming took 4 bases from V and 8 from J; bases not matched to a gene: 3. The germline V gene has CDR1 MNHEY and CDR2 SVGAGI. CDR3 coding DNA: TGTGCCAGCAGTTGGGGACAGGGCAAGCCCCAGCATTTT. It translates to CASSWGQGKPQHF.

This chain links TRBV19 with TRBJ1-6; TRBD1 aligns across 7 bases. Germline V CDR1 and CDR2: LNHDA, SQIVND (reference sequence). The CDR3 is 15 amino acids. V lost 5 bases to trimming and J lost 6 bases; unmatched junction nucleotides: 7. CDR3: CASSASGQINSPLHF. The CDR3 nucleotides read TGTGCCAGTAGTGCCTCGGGACAGATTAATTCACCCCTCCACTTT. Supplemented by reference TRBV19 and TRBJ1-6, the full variable domain reads DGGITQSPKYLFRKEGQNVTLSCEQNLNHDAMYWYRQDPGQGLRLIYYSQIVNDFQKGDIAEGYSVSREKKESFPLTVTSAQKNPTAFYLCASSASGQINSPLHFGNGTRLTVT.

The sample holds one count of this clone. This chain uses TRBV5-1 with TRBJ1-1; 7 bases are shared with TRBD1. The germline CDR1 and CDR2 sequences are SGHRS and YFSETQ. The ends lost 5 bases at V and 4 bases at J; junction bases unmatched: 14. The CDR3 runs to 16 residues. The CDR3 region has the DNA TGCGCCAGCAGGGAATGGGGCGAGGGGGCCAGCACTGAAGCTTTCTTT. Translated: CASREWGEGASTEAFF. Combining the CDR3 with reference TRBV5-1 and TRBJ1-1 gives the whole variable domain KAGVTQTPRYLIKTRGQQVTLSCSPISGHRSVSWYQQTPGQGLQFLFEYFSETQRNKGNFPGRFSGRQFSNSRSEMNVSTLELGDSALYLCASREWGEGASTEAFFGQGTRLTVV.

The gene calls are TRBV5-1 and TRBJ2-1; 8 nucleotides align to TRBD2. From germline, CDR1 is SGHRS and CDR2 YFSETQ. CDR3 size: 15 residues. V lost 4 bases to trimming and J lost 3 bases; unmatched junction nucleotides: 6. The CDR3 DNA reads TGCGCCAGCAGCCCAGCGGGGGCCGTCTACAATGAGCAGTTCTTC. This encodes CASSPAGAVYNEQFF.

This clone was seen only a few times. The chain couples TRBV6-1 to TRBJ1-5; 8 positions agree with TRBD1. The CDR3 is 15 amino acids. With V trimmed by 6 bases and J by 3 bases, 7 bases remained unmatched. Germline V gene lookup returns CDR1 MNHNS and CDR2 SASEGT. CDR3 bases: TGTGCCAGCAGCCCAGACAGGGGCCCCAATCAGCCCCAGCATTTT. It is translated as CASSPDRGPNQPQHF.

This clone was seen a handful of times. The V call is TRBV30, the J call TRBJ2-1; tentative D call: TRBD1 (5 bases). Germline V lookup: CDR1 GTSNPN, CDR2 SVGIG (reference sequence). This CDR3 spans 15 amino acids. Trimming removed 1 base at V and 1 base at J, with 11 bases between. The CDR3 DNA sequence: TGTGCCTGGAGTGCGACAGTGGAATCCTACAATGAGCAGTTCTTC. Its translation: CAWSATVESYNEQFF.

The table lists this clone with a few counts. The V and J genes are TRBV7-8 and TRBJ2-5; D is possibly TRBD1 (5 bases). The CDR3 spans 14 residues. V shed 1 base and J shed 1 base, with 7 bases lying between them. Germline loops: CDR1 SGHVS, CDR2 FQNEAQ. In DNA form, the CDR3 reads TGTGCCAGCAGCTTAGGGACACGCCAAGAGACCCAGTACTTC. It yields the protein CASSLGTRQETQYF. The variable domain in full, completed from reference TRBV7-8 and TRBJ2-5, reads GAGVSQSPRYKVAKRGQDVALRCDPISGHVSLFWYQQALGQGPEFLTYFQNEAQLDKSGLPSDRFFAERPEGSVSTLKIQRTQQEDSAVYLCASSLGTRQETQYFGPGTRLLVL.

The chain employs TRBV5-5 and TRBJ1-3; 7 positions match TRBD1. The germline V gene encodes CDR1 SGHKS and CDR2 YYEKEE (reference sequence). The J segment lost 0 bases and the V segment lost 3 bases, leaving 3 bases of the junction unmatched. This CDR3 comprises 15 residues. The CDR3 region has the DNA TGTGCCAGCAGCTCGGACAGGCCCTCTGGAAACACCATATATTTT. It yields the protein CASSSDRPSGNTIYF.

The V gene is TRBV6-1, the J gene TRBJ2-3; the match to TRBD1 covers 7 bases. This CDR3 contains 16 residues. Germline CDR1 MNHNS, CDR2 SASEGT. Unmatched junction bases numbered 6, after V lost 1 base and J lost 2 bases. The CDR3 spells CASSEGQGWNTDTQYF. As DNA, the CDR3 is TGTGCCAGCAGTGAAGGACAGGGTTGGAACACAGATACGCAGTATTTT.

The DNA for the CDR3 is TGTGCCAGCAGCGGGACAGATGGAAACACCATATATTTT. This codes for CASSGTDGNTIYF. The chain combines TRBV6-6 with TRBJ1-3; the match to TRBD1 covers 7 bases. Germline CDR1 MNHNY, CDR2 SVGAGI (reference sequence). The CDR3 spans 13 residues. Unmatched junction bases numbered 2, after V lost 6 bases and J lost 3 bases.